The clone carrying this TCR beta chain appeared a few times. V shed 3 bases and J shed 4 bases, with 15 bases lying between them. CDR1 and CDR2 from the germline V gene are LGHDT and YNNKEL (reference sequence). The CDR3 is made up of 16 amino acids. Template material for amplifying TCR beta CDR3 regions consisted of RNA transcripts. The study used the HTBI primer set for a first-round RT-PCR of the TCR CDR3. TCRdb used MiXCR to reprocess the multiplex PCR reads, holding one entry per CDR3 protein. Of about 340,000 distinct CDR3 sequences in the sample, around a sixth are singletons; the top ten hold about 49%. The data stem from a study of T cells in Graves' hyperthyroidism and ophthalmopathy.

Sequencing used blood. The rearrangement links TRBV3-1 to TRBJ2-2; D may correspond to TRBD1 or TRBD2 (5 bases each). This clonotype was sampled from a woman in her forties or fifties with Graves' hyperthyroidism. The CDR3 nucleotides read TGTGCCAGCAGCCATCTAGAGACTACAGGCACCGGGGAGCTGTTTTTT. The encoded protein is CASSHLETTGTGELFF.